This T cell receptor beta chain emerged from a study of beta chain features in type 1 diabetes. Germline CDR1 LNHDA, CDR2 SQIVND (reference sequence). This CDR3 spans 16 amino acids. V shed 3 bases and J shed 1 base, with 13 bases lying between them. This clone occurred a few times. Expressed TCRB transcripts got sequenced, as all isolated RNA was reverse transcribed. Clones were read by immunoSEQ multiplex PCR, and TCRdb kept only the in-frame ones, dropping some. Altogether a few hundred thousand clones are present, roughly 11% being singletons, with the ten largest covering around 0.015%. This chain links TRBV19 with TRBJ1-5, with a tentative D call TRBD1 (5 bases). Sequencing was carried out using naive CD4+ T cells from blood. The sequence was obtained from a woman younger than 45 in good health. The CDR3 here is CASSIAGSASNQPQHF. The CDR3 DNA reads TGTGCCAGTAGTATCGCAGGGTCAGCGAGCAATCAGCCCCAGCATTTT.